This TCR beta chain derives from a study of cytomegalovirus exposure and HLA in healthy donors. Findings and limits, study-wide: Some V segments could not be told apart, so they were left out, TRBV6-2 and TRBV6-3 among them. Most TCR sequences were rare, but some public TCRs occurred in many donors. The authors reported that TCR beta sequences could predict HLA-A and HLA-B alleles. These predictions were accurate for most subjects in the first cohort.

As to this clone: Its antigen is not known.

The V and J ends lost 0 bases and 0 bases respectively, with 8 bases between them. CDR3 length equals 15 residues. Per the germline V gene, CDR1 is KGHSH and CDR2 is LQKENI. The PCR contained 60 Vbeta and 13 Jbeta primers. Libraries were prepared by immunoSEQ multiplex PCR; TCRdb keeps only in-frame clonotypes and omits some of them. Among roughly 200,000 clones listed, 70% to 80% were seen once. The receptor was isolated from a man aged 25-45 years in good health and CMV-seronegative. Sequencing was carried out using PBMCs. The V and J genes are TRBV18 and TRBJ2-5; TRBD2 is a possible D gene (6 bases). CDR3 bases: TGTGCCAGCTCACCACCTAGCGGCTACCAAGAGACCCAGTACTTC. This codes for CASSPPSGYQETQYF.